The 8 T cell receptor beta chains presented below share a single source sample, sequenced in a study of T cells expressing NK-cell markers. TCRdb re-called the 5' RACE reads and shows each CDR3 protein once, DNA omitted. This sample's clone table lists around 380,000 distinct CDR3 sequences. The sequenced material came from blood T cells: a sorted CD56 or NKG2C T cell subset, CD4+ or CD8+ T cells, or bulk PBMC T cells (not recorded which). These receptors all come from a woman in her forties or fifties in good health.

The chain uses TRBV20-1 and TRBJ1-1. There are 12 residues in the CDR3. CDR1 is DFQATT and CDR2 is SNEGSKA in the germline V gene (reference sequence). The CDR3 region is CSAKEEDTEAFF.

The V call is TRBV28, the J call TRBJ2-3; the D call from TCRdb, TRBD2, cannot be confirmed without DNA. The CDR3 has 17 residues. Germline CDR1 is MDHEN and CDR2 is SYDVKM. The CDR3 sequence is CASSRGGSGRAKDTQYF.

CDR3 residues: CASSFGMGTGELFF. The J gene is TRBJ2-2, the V gene TRBV7-7. CDR3 length: 14 amino acids. Germline CDR1 SSHAT, CDR2 FNYEAQ (reference sequence).

This sequence joins TRBV7-2 and TRBJ2-1. The CDR3 totals 16 residues. CDR1 is SGHTA and CDR2 is FQGNSA in the germline V gene. The chain's CDR3 is CASSFERGTLNNEQFF.

This CDR3 reads CSGYLSNYNEQFF. The chain uses TRBV20-1 and TRBJ2-1; checking the TCRdb D call of TRBD1 is not possible without DNA. This CDR3 has 13 residues. Per germline, CDR1 DFQATT and CDR2 SNEGSKA (reference sequence).

The J gene is TRBJ2-3, the V gene TRBV24-1; TCRdb returns TRBD2, unconfirmable since there is no DNA. Germline loops: CDR1 KGHDR, CDR2 SFDVKD. This CDR3 has 16 residues. CDR3 amino acids: CASQPSTSGRADTQYF.

This chain links TRBV6-5 with TRBJ1-3; absent DNA, TCRdb's TRBD1 call cannot be checked. The CDR3 totals 15 residues. Germline values: CDR1 MNHEY, CDR2 SVGAGI. CDR3 loop: CASSGQGSAGNTIYF.

The chain combines TRBV10-3 with TRBJ1-5; TCRdb outputs TRBD1, but without DNA this stays unchecked. Looked up from germline, CDR1 is ENHRY and CDR2 is SYGVKD. This CDR3 is 13 amino acids long. The CDR3 reads CAITQGQNQPQHF.